This paragraph covers one T cell receptor beta chain sequence. Its specificity is not known. Profiling relied on immunoSEQ multiplex PCR, and the TCRdb table lists in-frame clones only, not all of them. The sample consists of around 79,000 clones, roughly 85% of them appearing once. This record comes from a study of T cell responses to AZD1222 COVID-19 vaccine. Study overall: Recipients boosted at about 4 weeks or about 12 weeks are pooled. The study, taken as a whole, reports: Sampling that yielded the repertoires occurred only after the peak T cell response. Donors were largely white British and mainly female; clonal diversity was possibly underestimated. Seropositivity was recorded at baseline in only a handful of AZD1222 recipients.

The sequences come from peripheral blood, collected on day 0 of AZD1222 vaccination. The sequence came from an adult in good health.

CDR3 in amino acids: CASSLRRNNEQFF. CDR3 DNA: TGTGCCAGCAGCCTCAGGCGGAACAATGAGCAGTTCTTC. This rearrangement joins TRBV7-6 to TRBJ2-1; no clear D gene. This CDR3 is built from 13 residues. The V gene lost 5 bases and the J gene lost 5 bases, with 10 bases spanning the gap. Germline CDR1 reads SGHVS; CDR2 reads FNYEAQ.